These T cell receptor beta chains were read from a single sample in a study of cytomegalovirus exposure and HLA in healthy donors. Libraries were prepared by immunoSEQ multiplex PCR; TCRdb keeps only in-frame clonotypes and omits some of them. The sample carries 150,000 to 180,000 clones, 75% to 85% recorded once. Material for sequencing was PBMCs. The receptors stem from a woman aged 40 to 50 in good health and CMV-seropositive. Each CDR3 is given with its conserved first and last residue. D genes are given only for firm matches. The size of a clone is reported for some rows only, either as once, few or many, or as a class for expanded clones.

TRBJ1-1 | TRBD1 | TRBV30 | . | CAWKGAMNTEAFF | TGTGCCTGGAAGGGGGCCATGAACACTGAAGCTTTCTTT
TRBJ1-1 | TRBD1 | TRBV2 | . | CASRGTGALTEAFF | TGTGCCAGCAGGGGGACAGGGGCCCTCACTGAAGCTTTCTTT
TRBJ2-7 | . | TRBV14 | . | CASSHGRLLFAGLGSYEQYF | TGTGCCAGCAGCCACGGGCGCCTTTTATTTGCGGGCCTGGGGTCCTACGAGCAGTACTTC
TRBJ1-4 | TRBD1 | TRBV7-9 | few | CASSSGGLTNEKLFF | TGTGCCAGCAGCTCAGGGGGGCTGACTAATGAAAAACTGTTTTTT
TRBJ1-1 | TRBD1 | TRBV2 | . | CASSISGQRPETEAFF | TGTGCCAGCAGTATTTCGGGACAGCGCCCAGAAACTGAAGCTTTCTTT
TRBJ2-5 | TRBD1 | TRBV7-9 | few | CASSRPGQEKETQYF | TGTGCCAGCAGCAGGCCGGGACAGGAAAAAGAGACCCAGTACTTC
TRBJ2-5 | TRBD1 | TRBV10-1 | . | CASSEGTGAQYF | TGCGCCAGCAGTGAAGGGACAGGAGCGCAGTACTTC
TRBJ1-2 | TRBD1 | TRBV5-1 | . | CASSLGTGDGDGYTF | TGCGCCAGCAGCCTGGGGACAGGGGACGGTGATGGCTACACCTTC
TRBJ2-7 | . | TRBV18 | . | CASTGRASDLIGSYEQYF | TGTGCCAGCACAGGAAGGGCTAGCGACCTAATTGGGTCCTACGAGCAGTACTTC
TRBJ2-7 | . | TRBV14 | . | CASSQDRRAANEQYF | TGTGCCAGCAGCCAAGATAGGCGTGCAGCGAACGAGCAGTACTTC
TRBJ1-3 | . | TRBV7-8 | . | CASSLGREVTTIYF | TGTGCCAGCAGCTTAGGCAGGGAAGTAACCACCATATATTTT
TRBJ2-7 | . | TRBV28 | few | CASRVTDYEQYF | TGTGCCAGCAGGGTGACAGACTACGAGCAGTACTTC
TRBJ2-2 | . | TRBV7-9 | . | CASSLASWELFF | TGTGCCAGCAGCTTAGCCTCCTGGGAGCTGTTTTTT
TRBJ2-2 | . | TRBV7-8 | . | CASSLRRVKTNTGELFF | TGTGCCAGCAGCTTAAGGAGGGTCAAAACGAACACCGGGGAGCTGTTTTTT
TRBJ2-2 | TRBD2 | TRBV18 | . | CASSPPGLAGVRTGELFF | TGTGCCAGCTCACCACCGGGACTAGCGGGAGTTCGGACCGGGGAGCTGTTTTTT
TRBJ2-1 | . | TRBV20-1 | once | CSLPTYNEQFF | TGCAGTCTCCCAACTTACAATGAGCAGTTCTTC
TRBJ1-4 | . | TRBV7-9 | . | CASRNSGAQKLFF | TGTGCCAGCAGAAATTCAGGGGCCCAAAAACTGTTTTTT
TRBJ1-5 | TRBD1 | TRBV7-9 | . | CASSRTGGPGHNQPQHF | TGTGCCAGCAGCCGGACAGGGGGCCCAGGTCACAATCAGCCCCAGCATTTT
TRBJ1-2 | TRBD1 | TRBV4-2 | once | CASRGQGSGGYTF | TGTGCCAGCAGGGGACAGGGGTCGGGTGGCTACACCTTC
TRBJ2-2 | TRBD2 | TRBV14 | . | CASSQPLAGLNTGELFF | TGTGCCAGCAGCCAACCACTAGCGGGATTGAACACCGGGGAGCTGTTTTTT
TRBJ2-5 | . | TRBV6-4 | . | CASSVNEGETQYF | TGTGCCAGCAGTGTCAATGAGGGAGAGACCCAGTACTTC
TRBJ1-1 | TRBD1 | TRBV30 | . | CAWRGQGSEAFF | TGTGCCTGGAGAGGACAGGGCTCTGAAGCTTTCTTT
TRBJ2-7 | . | TRBV6-5 | once | CASSLWPTGTSYEQYF | TGTGCCAGCAGTTTATGGCCGACAGGGACTTCCTACGAGCAGTACTTC